This TCR beta chain stems from a study of T cell responses to AZD1222 COVID-19 vaccine. The assay was immunoSEQ multiplex PCR, and TCRdb's table has in-frame clones only and misses some. The sample shows more than 90,000 clones, 85% to 90% of them seen only once. About this clone: Its antigen remains unknown.

From germline, CDR1 is SGHRS and CDR2 YFSETQ. The CDR3 runs 15 residues. V lost 0 bases, J lost 5 bases, and 14 bases lay in between. Notes on the study in general: At baseline, seropositivity was found in only a handful of AZD1222 recipients. The donor cohort was predominantly white British with a female majority, and clonal diversity may have been underestimated.

The chain joins TRBV5-1 to TRBJ2-5; unclear D gene. Here the sequenced sample was peripheral blood, taken 28 days after the second AZD1222 dose. The receptor's source is an adult who received the AZD1222 COVID-19 vaccine. In DNA, the CDR3 is TGCGCCAGCAGCTTGGTGGTTGCATTGGGGGAGACCCAGTACTTC. Translated, it gives CASSLVVALGETQYF.